This T cell receptor beta chain was documented in a study of T-cell reconstitution after alpha-beta-depleted transplantation in children. V was clipped by 7 bases and J by 4 bases, with 16 bases between them. This CDR3 comprises 14 residues. Construction of the TCRbeta library involved unique molecular identifiers. TCRdb re-called the PCR reads with MiXCR, one entry per CDR3 protein. Of approximately 1,000,000 distinct CDR3 sequences detected, around 30% appear once; the ten largest clones hold more than 25%. The sample holds many counts of this clonotype. The sequences come from PBMCs, mostly from graft donor cells, collected 360 days after TCRalphabeta/CD19-depleted stem cell transplant. The origin of this receptor is a boy under three years old who had a stem cell transplant for SCID, so the T cells may come from the graft donor. This chain joins TRBV12-3 or TRBV12-4 and TRBJ1-1; D uncertain. The CDR3 protein is CASTHHSGSTEAFF. In DNA form, the CDR3 reads TGTGCCAGCACCCACCATTCGGGGTCCACTGAAGCTTTCTTT.